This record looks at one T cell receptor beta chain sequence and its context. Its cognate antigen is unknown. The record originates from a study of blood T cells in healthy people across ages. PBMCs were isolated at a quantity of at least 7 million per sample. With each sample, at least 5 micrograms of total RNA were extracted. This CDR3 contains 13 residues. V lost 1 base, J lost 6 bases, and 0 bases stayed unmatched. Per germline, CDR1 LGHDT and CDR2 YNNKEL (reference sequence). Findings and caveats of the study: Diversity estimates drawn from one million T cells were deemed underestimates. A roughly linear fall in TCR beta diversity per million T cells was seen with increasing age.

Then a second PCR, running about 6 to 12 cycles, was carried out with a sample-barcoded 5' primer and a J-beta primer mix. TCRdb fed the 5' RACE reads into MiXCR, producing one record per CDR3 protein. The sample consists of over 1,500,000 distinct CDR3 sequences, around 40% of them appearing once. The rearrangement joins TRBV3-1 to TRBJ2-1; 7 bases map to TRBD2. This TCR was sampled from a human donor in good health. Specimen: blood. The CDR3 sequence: CASSQGTSNEQFF. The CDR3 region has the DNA TGTGCCAGCAGCCAAGGGACTAGCAATGAGCAGTTCTTC.